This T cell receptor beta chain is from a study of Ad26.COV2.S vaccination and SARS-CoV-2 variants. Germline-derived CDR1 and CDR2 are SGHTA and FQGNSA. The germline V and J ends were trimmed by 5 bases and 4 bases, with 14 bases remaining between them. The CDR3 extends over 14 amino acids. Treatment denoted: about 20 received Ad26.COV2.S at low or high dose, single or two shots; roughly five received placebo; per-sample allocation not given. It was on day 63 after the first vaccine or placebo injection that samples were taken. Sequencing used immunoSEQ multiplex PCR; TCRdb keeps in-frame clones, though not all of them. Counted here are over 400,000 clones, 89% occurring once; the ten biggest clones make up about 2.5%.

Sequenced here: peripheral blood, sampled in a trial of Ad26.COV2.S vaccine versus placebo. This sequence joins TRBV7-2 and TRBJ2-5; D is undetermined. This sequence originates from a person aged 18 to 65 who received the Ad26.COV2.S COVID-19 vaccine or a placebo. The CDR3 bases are TGTGCCAGCAGCCCTGACCAATTCCGAGAGACCCAGTACTTC. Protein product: CASSPDQFRETQYF.